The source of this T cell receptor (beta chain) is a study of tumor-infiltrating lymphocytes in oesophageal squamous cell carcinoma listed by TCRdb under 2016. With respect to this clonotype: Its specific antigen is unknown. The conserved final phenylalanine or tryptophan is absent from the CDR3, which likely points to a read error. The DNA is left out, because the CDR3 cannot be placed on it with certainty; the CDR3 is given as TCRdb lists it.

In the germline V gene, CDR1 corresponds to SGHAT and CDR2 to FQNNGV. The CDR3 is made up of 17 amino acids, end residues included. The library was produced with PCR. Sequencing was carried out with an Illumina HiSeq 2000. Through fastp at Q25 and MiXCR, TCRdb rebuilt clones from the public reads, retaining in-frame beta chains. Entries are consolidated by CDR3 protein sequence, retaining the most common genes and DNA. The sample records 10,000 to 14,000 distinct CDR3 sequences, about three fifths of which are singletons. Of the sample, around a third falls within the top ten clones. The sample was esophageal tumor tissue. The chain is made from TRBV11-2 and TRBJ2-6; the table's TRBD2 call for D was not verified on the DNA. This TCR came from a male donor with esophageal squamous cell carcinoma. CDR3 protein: CASSNALAGAHEQYFGN.